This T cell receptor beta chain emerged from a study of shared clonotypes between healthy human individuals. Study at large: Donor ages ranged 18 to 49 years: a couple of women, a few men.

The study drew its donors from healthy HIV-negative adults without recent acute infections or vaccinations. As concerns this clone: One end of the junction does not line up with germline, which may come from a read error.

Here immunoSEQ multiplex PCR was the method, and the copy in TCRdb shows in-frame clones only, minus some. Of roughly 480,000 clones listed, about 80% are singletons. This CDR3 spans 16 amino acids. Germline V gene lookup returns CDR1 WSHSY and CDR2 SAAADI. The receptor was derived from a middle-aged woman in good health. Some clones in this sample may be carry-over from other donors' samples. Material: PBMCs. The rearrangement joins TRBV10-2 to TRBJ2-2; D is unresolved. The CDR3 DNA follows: TGCGCCGGCAGTGGATCCCTGCAGATGAACACCGGGGAGCTGTTTTTT. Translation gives CAGSGSLQMNTGELFF.